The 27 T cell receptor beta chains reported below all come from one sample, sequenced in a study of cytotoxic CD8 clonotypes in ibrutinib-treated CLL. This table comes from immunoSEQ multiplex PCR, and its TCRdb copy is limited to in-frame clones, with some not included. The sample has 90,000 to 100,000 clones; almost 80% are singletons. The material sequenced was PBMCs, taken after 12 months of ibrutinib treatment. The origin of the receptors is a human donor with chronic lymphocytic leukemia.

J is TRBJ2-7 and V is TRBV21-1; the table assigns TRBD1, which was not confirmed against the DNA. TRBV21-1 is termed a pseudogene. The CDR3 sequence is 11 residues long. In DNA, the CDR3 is TGTGCCAGCAGTCCAACCTACGAGCAGTACTTC. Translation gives CASSPTYEQYF.

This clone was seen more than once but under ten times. The CDR3 is CASSRRKGELFF. The CDR3 DNA reads TGTGCCAGCTCCCGGCGGAAAGGGGAGCTGTTTTTT. The chain links TRBV18 to TRBJ2-2; no definite D call. The CDR3 has 12 amino acids. Germline loops: CDR1 KGHSH, CDR2 LQKENI. V was cut by 6 bases and J by 8 bases, with 10 bases left in between.

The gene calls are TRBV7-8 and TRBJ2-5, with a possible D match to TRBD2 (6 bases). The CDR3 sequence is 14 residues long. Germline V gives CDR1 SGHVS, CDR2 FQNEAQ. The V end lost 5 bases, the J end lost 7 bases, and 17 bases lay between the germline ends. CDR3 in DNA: TGTGCCAGCAGCACTTTAGCGGACCAGGGGACCCAGTACTTC. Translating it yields CASSTLADQGTQYF.

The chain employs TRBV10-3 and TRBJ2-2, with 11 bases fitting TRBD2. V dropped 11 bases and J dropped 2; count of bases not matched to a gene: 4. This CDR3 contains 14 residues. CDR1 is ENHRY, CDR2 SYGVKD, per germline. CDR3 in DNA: TGTGCCTTAGGGACTAGCGGCAACACCGGGGAGCTGTTTTTT. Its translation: CALGTSGNTGELFF.

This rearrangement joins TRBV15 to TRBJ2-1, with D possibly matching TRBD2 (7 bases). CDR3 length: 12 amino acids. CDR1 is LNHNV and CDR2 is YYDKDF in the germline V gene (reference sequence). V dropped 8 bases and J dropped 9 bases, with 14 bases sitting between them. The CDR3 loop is CATGRGGGEQFF. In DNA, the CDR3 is TGTGCCACCGGGCGGGGAGGGGGTGAGCAGTTCTTC.

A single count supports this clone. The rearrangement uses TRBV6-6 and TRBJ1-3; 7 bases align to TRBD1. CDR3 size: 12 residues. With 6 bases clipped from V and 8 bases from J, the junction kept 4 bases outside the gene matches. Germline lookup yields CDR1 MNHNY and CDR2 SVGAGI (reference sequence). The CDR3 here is CASRQGPDTIYF. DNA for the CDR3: TGTGCCAGCAGACAGGGGCCTGACACCATATATTTT.

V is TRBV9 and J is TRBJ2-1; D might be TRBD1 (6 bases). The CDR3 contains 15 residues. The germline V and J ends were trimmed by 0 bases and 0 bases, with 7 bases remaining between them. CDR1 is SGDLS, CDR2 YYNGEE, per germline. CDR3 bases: TGTGCCAGCAGCGTAGGCAGGGGCTCCTACAATGAGCAGTTCTTC. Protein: CASSVGRGSYNEQFF.

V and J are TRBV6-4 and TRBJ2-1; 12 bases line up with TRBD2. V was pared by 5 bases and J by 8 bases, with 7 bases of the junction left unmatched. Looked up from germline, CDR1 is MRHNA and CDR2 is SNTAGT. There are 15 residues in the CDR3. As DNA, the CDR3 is TGTGCCAGCAGTCCAAGGGCTAGCGGGGGGGATGAGCAGTTCTTC. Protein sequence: CASSPRASGGDEQFF.

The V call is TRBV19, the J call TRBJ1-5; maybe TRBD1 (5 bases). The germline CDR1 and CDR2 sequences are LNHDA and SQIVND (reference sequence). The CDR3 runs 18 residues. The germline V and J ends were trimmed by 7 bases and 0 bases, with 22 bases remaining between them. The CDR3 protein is CASTPNGAAKYSNQPQHF. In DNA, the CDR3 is TGTGCCAGTACCCCAAATGGGGCAGCCAAGTATAGCAATCAGCCCCAGCATTTT.

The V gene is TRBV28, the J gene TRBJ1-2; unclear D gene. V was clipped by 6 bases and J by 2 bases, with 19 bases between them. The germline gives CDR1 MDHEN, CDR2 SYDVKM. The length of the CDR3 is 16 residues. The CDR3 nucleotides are TGTGCCAGCAGCTTTTCCCGTGTCGGGTTCAACTATGGCTACACCTTC. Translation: CASSFSRVGFNYGYTF.

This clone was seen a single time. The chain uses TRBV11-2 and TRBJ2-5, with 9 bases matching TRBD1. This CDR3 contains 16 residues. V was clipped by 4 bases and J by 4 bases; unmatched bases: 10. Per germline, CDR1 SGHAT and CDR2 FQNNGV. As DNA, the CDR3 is TGTGCCAGCAGCTCCCAGGACAGGGGACGGAGAGAGACCCAGTACTTC. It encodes CASSSQDRGRRETQYF.

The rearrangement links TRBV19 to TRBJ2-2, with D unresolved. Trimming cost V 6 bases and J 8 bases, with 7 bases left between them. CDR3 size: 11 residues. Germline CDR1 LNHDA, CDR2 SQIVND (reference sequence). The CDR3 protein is CASRRQGELFF. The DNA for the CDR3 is TGTGCCAGTAGACGGCAAGGGGAGCTGTTTTTT.

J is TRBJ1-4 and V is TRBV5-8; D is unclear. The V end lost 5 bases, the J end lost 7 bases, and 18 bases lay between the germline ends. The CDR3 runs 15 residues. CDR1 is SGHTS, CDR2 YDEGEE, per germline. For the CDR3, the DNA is TGTGCCAGCAGACGGATTCAGGAAGCTACTGAAAAACTGTTTTTT. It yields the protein CASRRIQEATEKLFF.

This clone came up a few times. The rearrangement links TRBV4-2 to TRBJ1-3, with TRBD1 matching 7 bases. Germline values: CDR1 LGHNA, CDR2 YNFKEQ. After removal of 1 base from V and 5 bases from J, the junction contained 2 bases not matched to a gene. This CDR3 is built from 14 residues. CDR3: CASSQGQGRNTIYF. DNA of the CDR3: TGTGCCAGCAGCCAAGGACAGGGAAGAAACACCATATATTTT.

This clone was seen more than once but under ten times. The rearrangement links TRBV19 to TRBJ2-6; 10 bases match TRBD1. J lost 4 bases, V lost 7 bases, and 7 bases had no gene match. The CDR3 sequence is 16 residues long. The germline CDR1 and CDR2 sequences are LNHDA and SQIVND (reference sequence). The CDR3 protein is CASTDRGSSGANVLTF. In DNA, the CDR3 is TGTGCCAGTACGGACAGGGGGTCGTCCGGGGCCAACGTCCTGACTTTC.

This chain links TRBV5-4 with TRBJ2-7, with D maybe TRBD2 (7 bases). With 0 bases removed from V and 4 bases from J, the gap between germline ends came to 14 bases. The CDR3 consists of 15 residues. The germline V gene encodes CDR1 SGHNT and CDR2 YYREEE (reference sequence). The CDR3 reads CASSLVGGAGYEQYF. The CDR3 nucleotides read TGTGCCAGCAGCTTGGTGGGGGGGGCCGGGTACGAGCAGTACTTC.

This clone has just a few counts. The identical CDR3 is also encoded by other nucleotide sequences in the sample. CDR3 nucleotides: TGTGCCAGCAGCTTACTAGCGGGGGGGCAAGAGACCCAGTACTTC. Amino acids: CASSLLAGGQETQYF. The genes are TRBV7-2 and TRBJ2-5; 12 bases align to TRBD2. The junction had 0 bases not matched to a gene; V was cut back by 2 bases and J by 2 bases. Germline CDR1 and CDR2: SGHTA and FQGNSA. This CDR3 contains 15 residues.

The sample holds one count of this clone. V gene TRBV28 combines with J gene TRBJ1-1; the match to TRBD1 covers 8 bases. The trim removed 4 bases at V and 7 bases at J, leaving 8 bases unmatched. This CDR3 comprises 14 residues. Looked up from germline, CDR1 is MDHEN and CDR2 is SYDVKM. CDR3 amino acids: CASSSHDRGSEAFF. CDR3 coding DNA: TGTGCCAGCAGTTCTCACGACAGGGGTAGTGAAGCTTTCTTT.

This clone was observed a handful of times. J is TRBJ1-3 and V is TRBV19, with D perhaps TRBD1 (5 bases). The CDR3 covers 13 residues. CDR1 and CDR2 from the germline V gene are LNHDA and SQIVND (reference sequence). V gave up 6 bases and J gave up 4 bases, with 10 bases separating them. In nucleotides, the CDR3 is TGTGCCAGTAGGAGGGACGTCGGAAACACCATATATTTT. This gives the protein CASRRDVGNTIYF.

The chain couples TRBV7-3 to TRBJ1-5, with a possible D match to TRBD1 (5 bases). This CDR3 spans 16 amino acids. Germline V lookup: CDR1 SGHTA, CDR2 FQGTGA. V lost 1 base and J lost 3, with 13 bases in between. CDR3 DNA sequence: TGTGCCAGCAGCTTAAGGGTTGGCAGGGCCAATCAGCCCCAGCATTTT. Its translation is CASSLRVGRANQPQHF.

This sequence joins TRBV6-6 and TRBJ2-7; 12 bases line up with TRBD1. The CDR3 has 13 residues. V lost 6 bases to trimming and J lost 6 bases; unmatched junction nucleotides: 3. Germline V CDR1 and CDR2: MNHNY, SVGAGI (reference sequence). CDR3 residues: CASRGTGGSEQYF. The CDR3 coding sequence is TGTGCCAGCAGGGGGACAGGGGGCAGCGAGCAGTACTTC.

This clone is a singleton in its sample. The CDR3 nucleotides read TGTGCCAGCAGTTCCCGACTAGCGGGGGTCTTGGAGCAGTTCTTC. Translation: CASSSRLAGVLEQFF. V usage is TRBV5-4 and J usage is TRBJ2-1; 12 positions agree with TRBD2. The V and J ends lost 5 bases and 10 bases, in that order; junction bases with no gene match: 10. There are 15 residues in the CDR3. Germline loops: CDR1 SGHNT, CDR2 YYREEE (reference sequence).

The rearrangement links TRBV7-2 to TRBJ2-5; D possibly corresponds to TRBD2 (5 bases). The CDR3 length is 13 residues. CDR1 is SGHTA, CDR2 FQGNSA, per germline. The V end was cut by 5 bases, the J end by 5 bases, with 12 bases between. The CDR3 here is CASSRLATETQYF. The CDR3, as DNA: TGTGCCAGCAGCCGCCTAGCAACGGAGACCCAGTACTTC.

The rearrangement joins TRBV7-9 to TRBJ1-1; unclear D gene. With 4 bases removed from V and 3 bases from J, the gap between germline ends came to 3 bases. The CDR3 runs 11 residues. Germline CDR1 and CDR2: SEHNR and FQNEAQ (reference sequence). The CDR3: CASSSYTEAFF. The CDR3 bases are TGTGCCAGCAGCTCCTACACTGAAGCTTTCTTT. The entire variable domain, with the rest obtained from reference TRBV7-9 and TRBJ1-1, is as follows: DTGVSQNPRHKITKRGQNVTFRCDPISEHNRLYWYRQTLGQGPEFLTYFQNEAQLEKSRLLSDRFSAERPKGSFSTLEIQRTEQGDSAMYLCASSSYTEAFFGQGTRLTVV.

The CDR3 coding sequence is TGTGCCAGCAGTGGAGGCTATGGCTACACCTTC. Translation: CASSGGYGYTF. This chain links TRBV6-1 with TRBJ1-2; D is uncertain. The CDR3 is 11 amino acids. The V gene lost 4 bases and the J gene lost 4 bases, with 4 bases spanning the gap. The germline V gene has CDR1 MNHNS and CDR2 SASEGT.

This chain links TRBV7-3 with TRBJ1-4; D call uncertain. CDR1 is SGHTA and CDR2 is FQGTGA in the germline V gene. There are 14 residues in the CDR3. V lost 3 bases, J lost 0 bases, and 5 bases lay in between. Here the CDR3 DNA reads TGTGCCAGCAGCTTCGGGACAACTAATGAAAAACTGTTTTTT. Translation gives CASSFGTTNEKLFF.

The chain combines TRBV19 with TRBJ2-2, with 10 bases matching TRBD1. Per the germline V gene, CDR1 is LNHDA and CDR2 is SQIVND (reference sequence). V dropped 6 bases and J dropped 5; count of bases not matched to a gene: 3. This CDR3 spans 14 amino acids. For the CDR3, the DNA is TGTGCCAGTAGCCGACAGGGGGCGACCGGGGAGCTGTTTTTT. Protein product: CASSRQGATGELFF.